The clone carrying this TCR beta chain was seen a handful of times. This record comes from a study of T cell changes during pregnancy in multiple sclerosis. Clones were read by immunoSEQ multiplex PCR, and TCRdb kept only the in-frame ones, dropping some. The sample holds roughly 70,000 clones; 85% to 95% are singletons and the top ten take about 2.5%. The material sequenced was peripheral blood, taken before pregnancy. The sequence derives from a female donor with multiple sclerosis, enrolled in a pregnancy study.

CDR3 region: CTSSNGQGMNTEAFF. The CDR3 nucleotides are TGCACCAGCAGCAATGGACAGGGCATGAACACTGAAGCTTTCTTT. The gene calls are TRBV1 and TRBJ1-1; the table assigns TRBD1, which was not confirmed against the DNA. TRBV1 is designated a pseudogene. The CDR3 has 15 residues.